Shown below are 13 T cell receptor beta chains from a single sample sequenced in a study of blood T cells in healthy people across ages. Together with a sample-barcoded 5' primer, a J-beta primer mix was included in a second PCR lasting about 7 to 12 cycles. Via MiXCR, TCRdb re-called the 5' RACE reads, giving one row per CDR3 protein. The table records roughly 1.9 million distinct CDR3 sequences, about 39% of them present only once. The sample comprised blood. The receptors come from a human donor in good health.

This chain connects TRBV4-1 to TRBJ1-2; 9 bases fit TRBD1. The length of the CDR3 is 18 residues. The junction had 11 bases not matched to a gene; V was cut back by 3 bases and J by 0 bases. Germline CDR1 reads MGHRA; CDR2 reads YSYEKL. The CDR3 reads CASSQAPGQGLSNYGYTF. As DNA, the CDR3 is TGCGCCAGCAGCCAGGCCCCGGGACAGGGACTCTCTAACTATGGCTACACCTTC.

The chain's CDR3 is CSVAPGWGMNTEAFF. The CDR3 DNA is TGCAGCGTTGCCCCTGGGTGGGGGATGAACACTGAAGCTTTCTTT. This chain uses TRBV29-1 with TRBJ1-1, with a tentative D call TRBD1 (5 bases). The germline CDR1 and CDR2 sequences are SQVTM and ANQGSEA. The CDR3 runs to 15 residues. Deletions cut 4 bases from V and 0 bases from J, with 15 bases between.

In regard to this clonotype: Likely a read error: the CDR3 ends without its conserved phenylalanine or tryptophan. This chain links TRBV9 with TRBJ2-3, with D perhaps matching TRBD1 (6 bases). Germline loops: CDR1 SGDLS, CDR2 YYNGEE. V dropped 3 bases and J dropped 0 bases, with 11 bases sitting between them. The length of the CDR3 is 15 residues. CDR3 coding DNA: TGTGCCAGCAGCGAGGACAGACCTAGCACAGATACGCAGTATGTT. Residues: CASSEDRPSTDTQYV.

Note on this clonotype: Given a much more abundant clone one base away, this may be a read error. The V and J genes are TRBV12-3 or TRBV12-4 and TRBJ2-1; D remains unclear. This CDR3 contains 12 residues. Trimming took 5 bases from V and 10 from J, leaving 12 bases between them. CDR3 region: CASSLSNYEQFF. DNA of the CDR3: TGTGCCAGCAGTCTTAGTAACTACGAGCAGTTCTTC.

The CDR3 reads CASSYDRAIYNEQFF. The CDR3 bases are TGTGCCAGCAGTTACGACAGGGCTATCTACAATGAGCAGTTCTTC. The rearrangement joins TRBV12-3 or TRBV12-4 to TRBJ2-1; 7 bases line up with TRBD1. The CDR3 runs to 15 residues. The V segment lost 4 bases and the J segment 3 bases; nucleotides outside the gene matches: 6.

This clonotype was counted only a few times. The chain is built from TRBV5-1 and TRBJ2-7, with TRBD1 identical over 8 bases. Germline V gene sequence: CDR1 SGHRS, CDR2 YFSETQ. The CDR3 totals 17 residues. The trim removed 0 bases at V and 1 base at J, leaving 9 bases unmatched. CDR3 in amino acids: CASSLVLVQGVSYEQYF. The CDR3 DNA follows: TGCGCCAGCAGCTTGGTCCTCGTACAGGGGGTGTCCTACGAGCAGTACTTC.

This chain uses TRBV2 with TRBJ1-1, with 11 bases fitting TRBD1. Germline trimming cut 3 bases from V and 4 bases from J; bases unmatched to any gene: 19. This CDR3 comprises 20 residues. The germline CDR1 and CDR2 sequences are SNHLY and FYNNEI. The CDR3 DNA reads TGTGCCAGCAGTGACCTTCCAGGGGGGACAGGGGGTCTCGCCCGCACTGAAGCTTTCTTT. Its translation: CASSDLPGGTGGLARTEAFF.

This clonotype occurred a few times. This chain joins TRBV20-1 and TRBJ2-7; D is tentatively TRBD1 or TRBD2 (6 bases each). The assigned J gene may be wrong: the sequence end matches TRBJ2-5 better. This CDR3 has 13 residues. From germline, CDR1 is DFQATT and CDR2 SNEGSKA (reference sequence). The CDR3 is CSAVGGNRETQYF. The CDR3 DNA follows: TGCAGTGCTGTGGGGGGCAACCGGGAGACCCAGTACTTC.

V gene TRBV12-3 or TRBV12-4 combines with J gene TRBJ1-2; no clear D. This CDR3 region has 14 residues. V was cut by 6 bases and J by 2 bases, with 13 bases left in between. The DNA for the CDR3 is TGTGCCAGCAGATATGGGGTGAGGAACTATGGCTACACCTTC. It encodes CASRYGVRNYGYTF.

This clonotype was observed a handful of times. This chain connects TRBV7-9 to TRBJ2-6; the D call may be TRBD1 or TRBD2 (5 bases each). The length of the CDR3 is 16 residues. In germline, CDR1 is SEHNR, CDR2 FQNEAQ (reference sequence). Between the trimmed V and J ends, which lost 5 bases and 1 base, there was a span of 12 bases. The CDR3: CASSPRGVSGANVLTF. In DNA, the CDR3 is TGTGCCAGCAGCCCTAGAGGGGTGTCTGGGGCCAACGTCCTGACTTTC.

This clonotype has a handful of counts. The chain's CDR3 is CASSAVEVSDTQYF. DNA for the CDR3: TGTGCCAGCAGCGCAGTCGAAGTCTCAGATACGCAGTATTTT. This rearrangement joins TRBV9 to TRBJ2-3; D uncertain. Looked up from germline, CDR1 is SGDLS and CDR2 is YYNGEE. Trimming shortened V by 3 bases and J by 4 bases, and 12 bases separated the two germline ends. The CDR3 runs to 14 residues.

This clonotype occurred many times. This chain joins TRBV28 and TRBJ2-6; D call uncertain. Germline V gene data show CDR1 as MDHEN and CDR2 as SYDVKM. V dropped 5 bases and J dropped 2 bases, with 13 bases sitting between them. This CDR3 is built from 16 residues. The DNA for the CDR3 is TGTGCCAGCAGTCCCCCCAGAGTGGCTGGGGCCAACGTCCTGACTTTC. Its protein is CASSPPRVAGANVLTF.

This clonotype was observed at least ten times. The rearrangement joins TRBV20-1 to TRBJ2-7; 12 nucleotides align to TRBD2. The germline V gene encodes CDR1 DFQATT and CDR2 SNEGSKA (reference sequence). V gave up 3 bases and J gave up 2 bases; unmatched junction bases: 5. This CDR3 is built from 15 residues. The CDR3 DNA is TGCAGTGCTAGGGACCCTAGCGGGGGGGCCTACGAGCAGTACTTC. Protein: CSARDPSGGAYEQYF.